This is a list of T cell receptor beta chains from one sample in a study of T cell changes during pregnancy in multiple sclerosis. The data were produced by immunoSEQ multiplex PCR, yet TCRdb's version contains in-frame clones alone and is incomplete. The sample consists of some 14,000 clones, 88% of them appearing once. Material: CD8+ T cells from peripheral blood mononuclear cells, obtained in the first trimester of pregnancy. These receptors came from a female donor with multiple sclerosis, enrolled in a pregnancy study. CDR3s include the opening cysteine and the closing phenylalanine or tryptophan. Fields, in order: D gene, V gene, clone size, J gene, CDR3 protein, CDR3 DNA. D genes are given only for firm matches. Clone size is given for some rows only: seen once, a few or many times, or a class if the clone is expanded.

>TRBD1|TRBV15|NA|TRBJ2-7
CATSTAQGTGLDEQYF
TGTGCCACCAGCACCGCCCAAGGGACAGGCCTGGACGAGCAGTACTTC
>NA|TRBV30|NA|TRBJ1-1
CAWSVRPGEAFF
TGTGCCTGGAGTGTACGGCCAGGAGAAGCTTTCTTT
>NA|TRBV5-4|NA|TRBJ2-3
CASSGLSTDTQYF
TGTGCCAGCAGCGGCCTCAGCACAGATACGCAGTATTTT
>NA|TRBV6-4|medium-sized|TRBJ2-1
CASSEDSNNEQFF
TGTGCCAGCAGTGAGGACAGTAACAATGAGCAGTTCTTC
>TRBD1|TRBV4-2|NA|TRBJ2-1
CASSQDEGQPLEQFF
TGTGCCAGCAGCCAAGATGAGGGACAGCCCCTGGAGCAGTTCTTC
>NA|TRBV10-3|NA|TRBJ1-1
CASGDRSMNTEAFF
TGTGCCAGCGGGGACCGAAGTATGAACACTGAAGCTTTCTTT
>TRBD2|TRBV13|NA|TRBJ2-7
CASSSWTSGGSYEQYF
TGTGCCAGCAGCTCCTGGACTAGCGGGGGCTCCTACGAGCAGTACTTC
>TRBD1|TRBV27|NA|TRBJ2-7
CASRDRVNYEQYF
TGTGCCAGCAGAGACAGGGTCAACTACGAGCAGTACTTC
>TRBD1|TRBV7-6|NA|TRBJ1-2
CASSLAPGGTTYGYTF
TGTGCCAGCAGCTTAGCGCCAGGGGGGACAACCTATGGCTACACCTTC
>TRBD2|TRBV6-4|NA|TRBJ2-1
CASSDSRGTSGGAVDEQFF
TGTGCCAGCAGTGACTCAAGAGGGACTAGCGGGGGGGCGGTGGACGAGCAGTTCTTC
>NA|TRBV11-3|NA|TRBJ2-1
CASSPDAEPYNEQFF
TGTGCCAGCAGTCCCGACGCGGAACCATACAATGAGCAGTTCTTC
>NA|TRBV5-4|NA|TRBJ2-5
CASSHTAGMQGLGTQYF
TGTGCCAGCAGCCATACCGCCGGGATGCAGGGGTTGGGGACCCAGTACTTC
>TRBD2|TRBV6-1|NA|TRBJ2-7
CASRETSGGSYEQYF
TGTGCCAGCAGGGAGACTAGCGGGGGCTCCTACGAGCAGTACTTC
>NA|TRBV28|NA|TRBJ2-7
CASSSGLESMDEQYF
TGTGCCAGCAGTTCGGGACTCGAAAGTATGGACGAGCAGTACTTC
>NA|TRBV11-2|once|TRBJ1-2
CASSLDNSAVTSGGYTF
TGTGCCAGCAGCTTAGATAATTCCGCGGTTACTTCGGGTGGCTACACCTTC
>NA|TRBV7-8|NA|TRBJ1-4
CASSLKRGWSFATNEKLFF
TGTGCCAGCAGCTTAAAACGGGGATGGAGTTTTGCAACTAATGAAAAACTGTTTTTT
>NA|TRBV4-3|NA|TRBJ2-2
CASSQDGTGSTGELFF
TGCGCCAGCAGCCAAGACGGAACAGGGTCGACCGGGGAGCTGTTTTTT
>NA|TRBV28|few|TRBJ1-1
CASSSQSHEAFF
TGTGCCAGCAGTTCACAGTCTCACGAAGCTTTCTTT
>NA|TRBV7-9|medium-sized|TRBJ2-3
CASSLAFGGAIDTQYF
TGTGCCAGCAGCTTAGCGTTTGGCGGGGCTATAGATACGCAGTATTTT
>NA|TRBV7-9|NA|TRBJ1-3
CASRLAGVGNTIYF
TGTGCCAGCCGCCTGGCGGGGGTTGGAAACACCATATATTTT
>NA|TRBV21-1|once|TRBJ2-1
CASSKGSQRGWPSGEQFF
TGTGCCAGCAGCAAAGGGAGTCAGCGCGGGTGGCCGTCCGGTGAGCAGTTCTTC
>NA|TRBV28|NA|TRBJ1-4
CASSDGLGEKLFF
TGTGCCAGCAGTGACGGACTGGGTGAAAAACTGTTTTTT
>TRBD1|TRBV2|NA|TRBJ2-7
CASSRPRDRSSYEQYF
TGTGCCAGCAGCCGCCCCCGGGACAGATCCTCGTACGAGCAGTACTTC
>TRBD1|TRBV27|NA|TRBJ2-7
CASSSSPPGGPTYEQYF
TGTGCCAGCAGTTCTTCCCCCCCAGGGGGCCCCACCTACGAGCAGTACTTC
>NA|TRBV20-1|NA|TRBJ2-1
CSAYYSGPQFF
TGCAGTGCCTATTACAGCGGGCCTCAGTTCTTC
>NA|TRBV19|NA|TRBJ2-3
CASSYLPRASDTQYF
TGTGCCAGTAGCTACCTTCCGAGAGCATCGGATACGCAGTATTTT
>TRBD2|TRBV5-1|NA|TRBJ2-7
CASSFSGNYEQYF
TGCGCCAGCAGCTTTAGCGGGAATTACGAGCAGTACTTC
>TRBD1|TRBV4-2|NA|TRBJ1-1
CASSLAGGTEAFF
TGTGCCAGCAGCCTAGCAGGGGGGACTGAAGCTTTCTTT
>NA|TRBV18|NA|TRBJ2-1
CASSPSQGGASEYNEQFF
TGTGCCAGCTCACCCAGCCAAGGCGGGGCTAGCGAGTACAATGAGCAGTTCTTC
>TRBD1|TRBV5-1|NA|TRBJ1-1
CASSLGTGTTEAFF
TGCGCCAGCAGCTTGGGGACAGGGACCACTGAAGCTTTCTTT
>NA|TRBV19|NA|TRBJ1-1
CASSIILGAAEAFF
TGTGCCAGTAGTATAATCTTGGGGGCTGCTGAAGCTTTCTTT
>NA|TRBV19|NA|TRBJ1-6
CASSIFAGRNSPLHF
TGTGCCAGTAGTATATTCGCAGGAAGAAATTCACCCCTCCACTTT
>TRBD1|TRBV7-6|NA|TRBJ1-1
CASSPDRANTEAFF
TGTGCCAGCAGCCCGGACAGGGCGAACACTGAAGCTTTCTTT
>NA|TRBV6-6|NA|TRBJ2-7
CASSRGESDEQYF
TGTGCCAGCAGCCGGGGTGAATCGGACGAGCAGTACTTC
>TRBD1|TRBV5-1|NA|TRBJ1-3
CASSFQGASGNTIYF
TGCGCCAGCAGCTTCCAGGGGGCTTCTGGAAACACCATATATTTT
>TRBD1|TRBV27|NA|TRBJ2-3
CASSEQGAYGTDTQYF
TGTGCCAGCAGTGAACAGGGGGCGTATGGCACAGATACGCAGTATTTT
>NA|TRBV27|NA|TRBJ2-4
CASSLDSAMAKNIQYF
TGTGCCAGCAGTTTGGACTCGGCGATGGCCAAAAACATTCAGTACTTC
>TRBD2|TRBV7-9|NA|TRBJ2-2
CASSWTSGDTGELFF
TGTGCCAGCAGCTGGACTAGCGGGGACACCGGGGAGCTGTTTTTT
>NA|TRBV9|NA|TRBJ2-7
CASSEMGAGEQYF
TGTGCCAGCAGCGAAATGGGGGCCGGAGAGCAGTACTTC
>NA|TRBV5-4|once|TRBJ2-7
CASSPEGVAGYEQYF
TGTGCCAGCAGCCCTGAGGGAGTTGCAGGCTACGAGCAGTACTTC